This T cell receptor (beta chain) was obtained from a study of T cell changes during pregnancy in multiple sclerosis. TCRdb's table, derived via immunoSEQ multiplex PCR, lists solely in-frame clones and lacks some. The table lists just over 80,000 clones, 90% to 95% of them singletons. Per germline, CDR1 SGHDN and CDR2 FVKESK. CDR3 length: 12 residues. Trimming removed 4 bases from V and 10 bases from J, with 13 bases in between. Source: peripheral blood, taken in the second trimester of pregnancy. The TCR comes from a female donor with multiple sclerosis, enrolled in a pregnancy study. The chain uses TRBV14 and TRBJ1-1; no clear D gene. Written as DNA, the CDR3 is TGTGCCAGCAGCCCCTCACAGTTTGGAGCTTTCTTT. Translating gives CASSPSQFGAFF.